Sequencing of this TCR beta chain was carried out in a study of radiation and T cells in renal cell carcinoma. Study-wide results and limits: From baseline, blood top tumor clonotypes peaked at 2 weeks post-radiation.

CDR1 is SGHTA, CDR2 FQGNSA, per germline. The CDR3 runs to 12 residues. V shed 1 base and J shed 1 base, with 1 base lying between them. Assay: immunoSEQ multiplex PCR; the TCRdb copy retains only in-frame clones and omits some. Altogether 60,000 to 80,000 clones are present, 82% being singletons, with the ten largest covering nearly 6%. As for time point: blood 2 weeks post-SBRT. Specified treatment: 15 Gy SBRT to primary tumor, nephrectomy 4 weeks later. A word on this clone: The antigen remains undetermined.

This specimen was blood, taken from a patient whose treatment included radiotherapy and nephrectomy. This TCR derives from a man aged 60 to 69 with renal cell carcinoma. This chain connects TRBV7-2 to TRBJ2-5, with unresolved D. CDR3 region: CASSLVQETQYF. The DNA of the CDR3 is TGTGCCAGCAGCTTAGTCCAAGAGACCCAGTACTTC.